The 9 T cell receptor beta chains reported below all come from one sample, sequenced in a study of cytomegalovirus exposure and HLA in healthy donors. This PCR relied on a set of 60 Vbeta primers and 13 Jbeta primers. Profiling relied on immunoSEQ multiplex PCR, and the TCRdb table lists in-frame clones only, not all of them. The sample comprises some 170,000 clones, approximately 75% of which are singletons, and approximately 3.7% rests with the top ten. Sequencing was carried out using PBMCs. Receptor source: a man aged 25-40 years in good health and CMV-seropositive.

CDR3 bases: TGTGCCAGCAGCTTAGTGACAGGGGGCGCAAGTCAGCCCCAGCATTTT. Amino acids: CASSLVTGGASQPQHF. This sequence joins TRBV7-9 and TRBJ1-5; 10 bases fit TRBD1. The V gene's germline CDR1 is SEHNR and CDR2 FQNEAQ (reference sequence). The V and J ends lost 1 base and 6 bases, in that order; junction bases with no gene match: 6. CDR3 length: 16 residues.

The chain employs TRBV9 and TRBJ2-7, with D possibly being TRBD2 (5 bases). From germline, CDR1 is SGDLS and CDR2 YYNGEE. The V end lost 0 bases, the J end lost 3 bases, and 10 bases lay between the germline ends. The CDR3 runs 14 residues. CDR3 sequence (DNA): TGTGCCAGCAGCGTAGAAGGCGGGCACTACGAGCAGTACTTC. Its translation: CASSVEGGHYEQYF.

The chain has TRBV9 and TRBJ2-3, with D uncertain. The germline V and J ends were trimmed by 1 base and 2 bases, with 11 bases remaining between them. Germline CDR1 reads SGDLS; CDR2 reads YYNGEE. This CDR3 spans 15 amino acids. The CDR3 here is CASSVFGEHTDTQYF. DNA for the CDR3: TGTGCCAGCAGCGTATTCGGAGAGCACACAGATACGCAGTATTTT.

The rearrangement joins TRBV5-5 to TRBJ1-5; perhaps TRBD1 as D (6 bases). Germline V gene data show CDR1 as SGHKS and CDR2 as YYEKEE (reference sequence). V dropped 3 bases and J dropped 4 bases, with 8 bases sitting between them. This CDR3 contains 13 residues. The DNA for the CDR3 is TGTGCCAGCAGCTCAACAGGGAATCAGCCCCAGCATTTT. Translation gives CASSSTGNQPQHF. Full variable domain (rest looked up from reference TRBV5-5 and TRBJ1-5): DAGVTQSPTHLIKTRGQQVTLRCSPISGHKSVSWYQQVLGQGPQFIFQYYEKEERGRGNFPDRFSARQFPNYSSELNVNALLLGDSALYLCASSSTGNQPQHFGDGTRLSIL.

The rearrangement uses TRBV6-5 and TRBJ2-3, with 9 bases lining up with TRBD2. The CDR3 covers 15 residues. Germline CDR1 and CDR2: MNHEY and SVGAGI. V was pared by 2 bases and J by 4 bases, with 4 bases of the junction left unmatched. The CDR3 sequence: CASSYSGGFADTQYF. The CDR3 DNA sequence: TGTGCCAGCAGTTACAGCGGGGGGTTTGCAGATACGCAGTATTTT.

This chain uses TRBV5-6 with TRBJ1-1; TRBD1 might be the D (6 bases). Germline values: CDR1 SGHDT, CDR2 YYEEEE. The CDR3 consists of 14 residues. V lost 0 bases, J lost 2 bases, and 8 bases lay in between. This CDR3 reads CASSLAGANTEAFF. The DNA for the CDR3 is TGTGCCAGCAGCTTGGCAGGGGCCAACACTGAAGCTTTCTTT.

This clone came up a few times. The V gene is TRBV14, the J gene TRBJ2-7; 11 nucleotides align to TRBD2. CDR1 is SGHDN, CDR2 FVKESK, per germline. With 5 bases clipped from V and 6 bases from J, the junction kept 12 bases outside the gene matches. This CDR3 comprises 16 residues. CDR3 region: CASSARLAGGGGEQYF. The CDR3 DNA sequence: TGTGCCAGCAGCGCTCGCCTAGCGGGGGGAGGGGGCGAGCAGTACTTC. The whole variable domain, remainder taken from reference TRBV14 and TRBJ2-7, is EAGVTQFPSHSVIEKGQTVTLRCDPISGHDNLYWYRRVMGKEIKFLLHFVKESKQDESGMPNNRFLAERTGGTYSTLKVQPAELEDSGVYFCASSARLAGGGGEQYFGPGTRLTVT.

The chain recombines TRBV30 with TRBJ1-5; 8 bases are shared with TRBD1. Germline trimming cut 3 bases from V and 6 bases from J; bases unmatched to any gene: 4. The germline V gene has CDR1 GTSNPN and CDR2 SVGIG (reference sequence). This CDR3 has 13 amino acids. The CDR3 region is CAWSRGLGQPQHF. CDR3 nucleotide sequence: TGTGCCTGGAGCAGGGGGCTGGGTCAGCCCCAGCATTTT.

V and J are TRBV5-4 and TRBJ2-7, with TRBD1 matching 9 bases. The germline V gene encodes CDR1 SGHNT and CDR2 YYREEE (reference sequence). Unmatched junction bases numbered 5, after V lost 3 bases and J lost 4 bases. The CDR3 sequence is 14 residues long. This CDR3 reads CASSWGQGLYEQYF. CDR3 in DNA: TGTGCCAGCAGCTGGGGACAGGGTCTTTACGAGCAGTACTTC.